The clone carrying this T cell receptor (beta chain) was detected only a few times. Germline V gene sequence: CDR1 LGHNA, CDR2 YNFKEQ. The V gene lost 1 base and the J gene lost 5 bases, with 17 bases spanning the gap. The CDR3 has 16 amino acids. The sample belongs to a study of CD8 T cells in ankylosing spondylitis. MiXCR was run by TCRdb on the 5' RACE reads, yielding one entry per CDR3 protein. The sample records approximately 190,000 distinct CDR3 sequences, approximately 13% being singletons. The chain is built from TRBV4-2 and TRBJ1-2; D is uncertain. Input material: blood, either unsorted or a sorted T cell fraction (not recorded which). This TCR derives from a female donor with ankylosing spondylitis or in good health (not recorded which). The CDR3 coding sequence is TGTGCCAGCAGCCAAGTAGAAAAGGGATCACGATATGGCTACACCTTC. Translated, it gives CASSQVEKGSRYGYTF.